This T cell receptor beta chain was sequenced for a study of early T cells in non-severe SARS-CoV-2 infection. General study results and limits: Private and CD4 specificities were missed by VDJdb matching, which favored anti-spike CD8 responses.

TCRdb used MiXCR to reprocess the 5' RACE reads, holding one entry per CDR3 protein. The sample lists about 60,000 distinct CDR3 sequences, about 13% occurring once. V lost 4 bases, J lost 7 bases, and 12 bases lay in between. Germline V gene lookup returns CDR1 SGDLS and CDR2 YYNGEE. The CDR3 consists of 12 residues. This clonotype was counted ten times or more. The antigen is unknown. The receptor comes from an adult who was a healthcare worker with PCR-confirmed SARS-CoV-2 infection or an uninfected control (not recorded which). The chain is built from TRBV9 and TRBJ2-7; the D is unclear. The sequencing input was whole blood. In nucleotides, the CDR3 is TGTGCCAGCAGCTCCGCCGGTTGGGAGCAGTACTTC. This encodes CASSSAGWEQYF.